This T cell receptor (beta chain) emerged from a study of radiotherapy plus CTLA-4 blockade in lung cancer. Overall study: Objective responses were recorded in 15% to 20% of patients, with disease control recorded in about 29%.

Sequencing was performed with immunoSEQ multiplex PCR; in TCRdb, only in-frame clones are kept and a portion is missing. Among roughly 68,000 clones listed, over 65% were seen once. Whole-study findings and limits: Researchers report tumor-derived TCR clones expanding in blood after radiotherapy plus ipilimumab. Response, reportedly, was best predicted by interferon-beta along with early blood T cell clone dynamics.

CDR3 length equals 17 residues. Germline V gives CDR1 SGHDT, CDR2 YYEEEE. V trimming: 1 base; J trimming: 4 bases; junction bases outside the gene matches: 7. Ipilimumab CTLA-4 blockade and focal radiation were given to patients with chemo-refractory metastatic non-small-cell lung cancer. A word on this clone: The antigen remains unidentified.

Sequenced here: peripheral blood, sampled from a patient treated with radiotherapy plus ipilimumab. The chain is built from TRBV5-6 and TRBJ2-2; 10 nucleotides line up with TRBD1. This receptor was identified in a human donor with non-small cell lung cancer who had a complete response to radiotherapy plus ipilimumab. Here the CDR3 reads CASSLPGTGASTGELFF. In DNA form, the CDR3 reads TGTGCCAGCAGCTTGCCCGGGACAGGGGCAAGCACCGGGGAGCTGTTTTTT.